The 31 T cell receptor beta chains below were found in one sample sequenced in a study of chemoradiotherapy in HPV16-positive cancers. Repertoires were generated with immunoSEQ multiplex PCR, while TCRdb's copy carries only in-frame clones and drops some. Among 6,500 to 9,000 clones, roughly 89% were seen once, and the ten largest hold around 2.5%. Sequenced material: tumor tissue, taken from a patient who underwent chemoradiotherapy. These receptors were obtained from a human donor with HPV-associated anogenital cancer.

The chain links TRBV7-8 to TRBJ2-2; D remains unclear. The CDR3 is 15 residues long. Germline V gene lookup returns CDR1 SGHVS and CDR2 FQNEAQ. V dropped 0 bases and J dropped 5 bases, with 10 bases sitting between them. Written as DNA, the CDR3 is TGTGCCAGCAGCTTAGCGCCCGACCGAACCGGGGAGCTGTTTTTT. Translating it yields CASSLAPDRTGELFF.

J is TRBJ2-2 and V is TRBV14; no clear D. Germline loops: CDR1 SGHDN, CDR2 FVKESK. The CDR3 runs 15 residues. Trimming removed 0 bases at V and 2 bases at J, with 7 bases between. CDR3 amino acids: CASSQELGNTGELFF. CDR3 DNA: TGTGCCAGCAGCCAAGAATTAGGCAACACCGGGGAGCTGTTTTTT. The full variable domain, completed using reference TRBV14 and TRBJ2-2, is EAGVTQFPSHSVIEKGQTVTLRCDPISGHDNLYWYRRVMGKEIKFLLHFVKESKQDESGMPNNRFLAERTGGTYSTLKVQPAELEDSGVYFCASSQELGNTGELFFGEGSRLTVL.

The rearrangement links TRBV13 to TRBJ1-4; D remains ambiguous. V gave up 6 bases and J gave up 0 bases, with 17 bases separating them. The CDR3 is 17 amino acids. Per the germline V gene, CDR1 is PRHDT and CDR2 is FYEKMQ (reference sequence). DNA for the CDR3: TGTGCCAGCAGTTTACGGATCCGGGCTGCAACTAATGAAAAACTGTTTTTT. It yields the protein CASSLRIRAATNEKLFF.

The V call is TRBV28, the J call TRBJ1-4; D uncertain. Trimming took off 5 bases at V and 8 bases at J, with 12 bases between the two ends. Germline CDR1 MDHEN, CDR2 SYDVKM. The length of the CDR3 is 13 residues. Written as DNA, the CDR3 is TGTGCCAGCAGTCCTCAGGATGGGGAAAAACTGTTTTTT. This encodes CASSPQDGEKLFF.

This clone was counted a single time. The chain combines TRBV19 with TRBJ1-2; D is possibly TRBD1 (6 bases). The germline V and J ends were trimmed by 6 bases and 3 bases, with 14 bases remaining between them. Germline CDR1 is LNHDA and CDR2 is SQIVND (reference sequence). The CDR3 is 14 residues long. CDR3 protein: CASRGGTDYYGYTF. CDR3 in DNA: TGTGCCAGTAGAGGGGGAACGGACTACTATGGCTACACCTTC.

V gene TRBV4-1 combines with J gene TRBJ2-1; no reliable D call. CDR1 MGHRA and CDR2 YSYEKL come from the germline V gene. V lost 3 bases and J lost 6, with 15 bases in between. The CDR3 is 15 residues long. CDR3 coding DNA: TGCGCCAGCAGCCACACCACCACAGATACCAATGAGCAGTTCTTC. It yields the protein CASSHTTTDTNEQFF.

The CDR3 protein is CSAVVPAIYGYTF. CDR3 in DNA: TGCAGCGCTGTCGTCCCAGCTATTTATGGCTACACCTTC. This rearrangement joins TRBV29-1 to TRBJ1-2; D gene unclear. Germline V gives CDR1 SQVTM, CDR2 ANQGSEA. There are 13 residues in the CDR3. With 7 bases removed from V and 5 bases from J, the gap between germline ends came to 17 bases.

The chain is built from TRBV18 and TRBJ2-7, with D perhaps matching TRBD1 or TRBD2 (5 bases each). Trimming took 4 bases from V and 0 from J, leaving 10 bases between them. Germline V gives CDR1 KGHSH, CDR2 LQKENI. This CDR3 is 14 amino acids long. The CDR3 DNA follows: TGTGCCAGCTCACAAGGGACGAGCTCCTACGAGCAGTACTTC. This translates into CASSQGTSSYEQYF.

The rearrangement links TRBV4-2 to TRBJ1-4; maybe TRBD1 (5 bases). Germline V gives CDR1 LGHNA, CDR2 YNFKEQ. The CDR3 has 15 amino acids. V lost 4 bases and J 6 bases, leaving 15 bases between the germline ends. The chain's CDR3 is CASSRSGRGDEKLFF. CDR3 nucleotides: TGTGCCAGCAGCCGCTCAGGGCGCGGGGATGAAAAACTGTTTTTT.

CDR3 region: CASSDGSSYEQYF. In DNA form, the CDR3 reads TGCGCCAGCAGTGACGGATCCTCCTACGAGCAGTACTTC. The J gene is TRBJ2-7, the V gene TRBV5-1; D uncertain. Germline V gene lookup returns CDR1 SGHRS and CDR2 YFSETQ. Trimming cost V 5 bases and J 0 bases, with 9 bases left between them. The CDR3 sequence is 13 residues long.

This clone was observed a few times. The germline gene is not matched at one end of the junction; a read error may be the cause. The V gene is TRBV7-7, the J gene TRBJ2-5, with 8 bases matching TRBD2. The CDR3 loop spans 13 amino acids. Germline V gene sequence: CDR1 SSHAT, CDR2 FNYEAQ (reference sequence). CDR3 bases: TGTGCTAGCAGCCTAACGGGAGGGGAGACCCAGTACTTC. Its translation: CASSLTGGETQYF.

This sequence joins TRBV5-1 and TRBJ1-2; D may be TRBD1 (5 bases). V was shortened by 3 bases and J by 4 bases, with 10 bases between the two germline ends. This CDR3 is built from 13 residues. Germline V gene sequence: CDR1 SGHRS, CDR2 YFSETQ. CDR3 loop: CASSSRTTYGYTF. The CDR3 nucleotides are TGCGCCAGCAGCTCAAGGACAACCTATGGCTACACCTTC.

This sequence joins TRBV7-3 and TRBJ2-4; perhaps TRBD1 as D (6 bases). Germline CDR1 SGHTA, CDR2 FQGTGA. Trimming shortened V by 7 bases and J by 10 bases, and 23 bases separated the two germline ends. The CDR3 has 15 residues. DNA of the CDR3: TGTGCCAGCATCCCGACAGGACGGGTAAAGTCAATTCAGTACTTC. This sequence encodes CASIPTGRVKSIQYF. Together with reference TRBV7-3 and TRBJ2-4, the CDR3 gives the full variable domain: GAGVSQTPSNKVTEKGKYVELRCDPISGHTALYWYRQSLGQGPEFLIYFQGTGAADDSGLPNDRFFAVRPEGSVSTLKIQRTERGDSAVYLCASIPTGRVKSIQYFGAGTRLSVL.

This clone has a single count. This rearrangement joins TRBV19 to TRBJ1-3; D remains ambiguous. V gave up 6 bases and J gave up 0 bases, with 15 bases separating them. Germline V gene data show CDR1 as LNHDA and CDR2 as SQIVND (reference sequence). The length of the CDR3 is 16 residues. This chain's CDR3 is CASRSPGSYSGNTIYF. The DNA of the CDR3 is TGTGCCAGTAGATCTCCCGGATCCTACTCTGGAAACACCATATATTTT.

CDR3 coding DNA: TGTGCCAGCAGCTTAGGGTCGGGAAATACTGAAGCTTTCTTT. Its protein product is CASSLGSGNTEAFF. V and J are TRBV7-3 and TRBJ1-1; unclear D gene. The CDR3 totals 14 residues. Trimming pared 2 bases from V and 5 bases from J, leaving 12 bases between. Germline-derived CDR1 and CDR2 are SGHTA and FQGTGA.

This chain joins TRBV5-4 and TRBJ1-4, with D maybe TRBD1 (6 bases). The germline V gene encodes CDR1 SGHNT and CDR2 YYREEE (reference sequence). V lost 4 bases and J 4 bases, leaving 17 bases between the germline ends. CDR3 size: 16 residues. The CDR3 bases are TGTGCCAGCAGCAATACCCGGGACACCCGTAATGAAAAACTGTTTTTT. Protein: CASSNTRDTRNEKLFF.

This sequence joins TRBV2 and TRBJ2-7; 9 bases are shared with TRBD2. Germline V lookup: CDR1 SNHLY, CDR2 FYNNEI. The CDR3 has 12 residues. The ends lost 6 bases at V and 4 bases at J; junction bases unmatched: 1. As DNA, the CDR3 is TGTGCCAGCAGGCGGGAGGGGTACGAGCAGTACTTC. Its protein is CASRREGYEQYF.

This sequence joins TRBV6-1 and TRBJ2-1; D is tentatively TRBD1 or TRBD2 (5 bases each). V lost 5 bases and J lost 8, with 13 bases in between. There are 13 residues in the CDR3. Per the germline V gene, CDR1 is MNHNS and CDR2 is SASEGT. The CDR3 DNA is TGTGCCAGCAGTCAATTGGGGGTGCATGAGCAGTTCTTC. Its translation: CASSQLGVHEQFF.

The CDR3 here is CASSLTVTQGEQYF. CDR3 bases: TGCGCCAGCAGCTTGACGGTGACTCAGGGGGAGCAGTACTTC. This rearrangement joins TRBV5-1 to TRBJ2-7, with D possibly TRBD1 on 6 matching bases. Trimming removed 1 base at V and 7 bases at J, with 15 bases between. The CDR3 covers 14 residues. Germline loops: CDR1 SGHRS, CDR2 YFSETQ. The complete variable domain, with remaining parts taken from reference TRBV5-1 and TRBJ2-7, reads KAGVTQTPRYLIKTRGQQVTLSCSPISGHRSVSWYQQTPGQGLQFLFEYFSETQRNKGNFPGRFSGRQFSNSRSEMNVSTLELGDSALYLCASSLTVTQGEQYFGPGTRLTVT.

The chain joins TRBV19 to TRBJ1-1; no definite D call. The CDR3 has 18 amino acids. V was pared by 3 bases and J by 0 bases, with 20 bases between. Germline CDR1 LNHDA, CDR2 SQIVND (reference sequence). CDR3 in DNA: TGTGCCAGTAGTATTTTCCCCAACCGACGGAGCATGAACACTGAAGCTTTCTTT. Residues: CASSIFPNRRSMNTEAFF. The whole variable domain, remainder taken from reference TRBV19 and TRBJ1-1, is DGGITQSPKYLFRKEGQNVTLSCEQNLNHDAMYWYRQDPGQGLRLIYYSQIVNDFQKGDIAEGYSVSREKKESFPLTVTSAQKNPTAFYLCASSIFPNRRSMNTEAFFGQGTRLTVV.

V is TRBV6-5 and J is TRBJ2-7, with no clear D. Germline-derived CDR1 and CDR2 are MNHEY and SVGAGI. This CDR3 region has 11 residues. V was pared by 3 bases and J by 9 bases, with 9 bases between. The CDR3 bases are TGTGCCAGCAGTTATGATCAGAGGCAGTACTTC. It yields the protein CASSYDQRQYF.

V usage is TRBV5-6 and J usage is TRBJ1-5; maybe TRBD1 (6 bases). Germline CDR1 SGHDT, CDR2 YYEEEE. The CDR3 extends over 16 amino acids. Trimming took 1 base from V and 6 from J, leaving 17 bases between them. DNA for the CDR3: TGTGCCAGCAGCTTGAAGACGGGGGGCGATTTTCAGCCCCAGCATTTT. This gives the protein CASSLKTGGDFQPQHF.

V usage is TRBV19 and J usage is TRBJ1-1, with 9 bases that match TRBD1. Per germline, CDR1 LNHDA and CDR2 SQIVND (reference sequence). This CDR3 region has 15 residues. V trimming: 4 bases; J trimming: 5 bases; junction bases outside the gene matches: 8. CDR3 in amino acids: CASSTRQGVWTEAFF. Written as DNA, the CDR3 is TGTGCCAGTAGTACAAGACAGGGGGTGTGGACTGAAGCTTTCTTT.

The rearrangement joins TRBV7-9 to TRBJ2-7; 11 bases line up with TRBD2. CDR3 size: 17 residues. CDR1 is SEHNR and CDR2 is FQNEAQ in the germline V gene (reference sequence). V gave up 0 bases and J gave up 7 bases; unmatched junction bases: 11. CDR3 in amino acids: CASSLATWASGRSEQYF. The CDR3 DNA reads as TGTGCCAGCAGCTTAGCAACCTGGGCTAGCGGGAGGAGTGAGCAGTACTTC.

The V call is TRBV30, the J call TRBJ1-2, with D hard to call. The germline CDR1 and CDR2 sequences are GTSNPN and SVGIG (reference sequence). V lost 0 bases and J lost 4, with 12 bases in between. This CDR3 comprises 14 residues. This CDR3 reads CAWSVGKRSYGYTF. The CDR3 DNA reads as TGTGCCTGGAGTGTGGGGAAGAGAAGCTATGGCTACACCTTC.

The chain combines TRBV5-1 with TRBJ1-1; unclear D gene. V lost 5 bases to trimming and J lost 3 bases, with 14 bases between them. CDR1 is SGHRS, CDR2 YFSETQ, per germline. CDR3 size: 14 residues. The CDR3 reads CASSRDHGDTEAFF. The CDR3 DNA reads TGCGCCAGCAGTCGTGATCATGGTGACACTGAAGCTTTCTTT. The variable domain in full, with the rest retrieved from reference TRBV5-1 and TRBJ1-1, is KAGVTQTPRYLIKTRGQQVTLSCSPISGHRSVSWYQQTPGQGLQFLFEYFSETQRNKGNFPGRFSGRQFSNSRSEMNVSTLELGDSALYLCASSRDHGDTEAFFGQGTRLTVV.

The chain is built from TRBV30 and TRBJ1-2, with TRBD1 as a possible D gene (5 bases). CDR3 length: 13 residues. In germline, CDR1 is GTSNPN, CDR2 SVGIG (reference sequence). V was pared by 3 bases and J by 8 bases, with 16 bases between. The CDR3 loop reads CAWSGQGGTGYTF. Written as DNA, the CDR3 is TGTGCCTGGAGCGGTCAAGGCGGGACCGGCTACACCTTC.

The genes are TRBV7-8 and TRBJ2-7; D may be TRBD2 (6 bases). This CDR3 has 14 amino acids. Germline assignment: CDR1 SGHVS and CDR2 FQNEAQ. Deletions cut 1 base from V and 0 bases from J, with 7 bases between. CDR3 amino acids: CASSLDGGSYEQYF. DNA for the CDR3: TGTGCCAGCAGCTTAGACGGGGGCTCCTACGAGCAGTACTTC. The whole variable domain, remainder taken from reference TRBV7-8 and TRBJ2-7, is GAGVSQSPRYKVAKRGQDVALRCDPISGHVSLFWYQQALGQGPEFLTYFQNEAQLDKSGLPSDRFFAERPEGSVSTLKIQRTQQEDSAVYLCASSLDGGSYEQYFGPGTRLTVT.

The CDR3 spells CASSFNSGANVLTF. For the CDR3, the DNA is TGTGCCAGCAGCTTCAACTCCGGGGCCAACGTCCTGACTTTC. The chain carries TRBV7-2 and TRBJ2-6; D not certain. The CDR3 sequence is 14 residues long. V was trimmed by 3 bases and J by 4 bases, leaving 7 bases between them. CDR1 is SGHTA, CDR2 FQGNSA, per germline.

CDR3 nucleotide sequence: TGTGCCCGACCAACCGGGAGGAACACCGGGGAGCTGTTTTTT. It specifies CARPTGRNTGELFF. The rearrangement uses TRBV21-1 and TRBJ2-2; the table's D call of TRBD2 was not tested on the DNA. TRBV21-1 is deemed a pseudogene. The CDR3 has 14 residues.

The chain has TRBV5-1 and TRBJ2-2, with D possibly being TRBD1 (6 bases). This CDR3 region has 14 residues. Trimming took 5 bases from V and 2 from J, leaving 10 bases between them. CDR1 and CDR2 from the germline V gene are SGHRS and YFSETQ. The CDR3 DNA reads as TGCGCCAGCAGTAGACAGGCAAACACCGGGGAGCTGTTTTTT. It yields the protein CASSRQANTGELFF. The full variable domain, rest sourced from reference TRBV5-1 and TRBJ2-2, is KAGVTQTPRYLIKTRGQQVTLSCSPISGHRSVSWYQQTPGQGLQFLFEYFSETQRNKGNFPGRFSGRQFSNSRSEMNVSTLELGDSALYLCASSRQANTGELFFGEGSRLTVL.